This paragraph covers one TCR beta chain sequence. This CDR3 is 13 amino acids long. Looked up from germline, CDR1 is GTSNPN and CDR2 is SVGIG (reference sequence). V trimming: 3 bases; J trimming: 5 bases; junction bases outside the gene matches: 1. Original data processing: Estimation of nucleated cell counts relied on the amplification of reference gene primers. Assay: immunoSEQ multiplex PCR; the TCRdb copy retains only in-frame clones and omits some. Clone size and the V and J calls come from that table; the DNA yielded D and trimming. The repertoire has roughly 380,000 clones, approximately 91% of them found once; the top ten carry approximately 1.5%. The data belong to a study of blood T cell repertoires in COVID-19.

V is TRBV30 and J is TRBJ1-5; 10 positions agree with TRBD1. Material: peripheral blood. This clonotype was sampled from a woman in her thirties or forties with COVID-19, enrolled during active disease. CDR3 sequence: CAWRGTGDQPQHF. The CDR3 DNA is TGTGCCTGGAGGGGGACAGGGGATCAGCCCCAGCATTTT.